This T cell receptor beta chain was identified during a study of OX40 agonist ivuxolimab in advanced cancers. The protocol was immunoSEQ multiplex PCR, while the TCRdb copy is restricted to in-frame clones and leaves out a portion. The data hold 100,000 to 110,000 clones, with 89% observed a single time. Study outcomes and limitations: CD8+ T cells (on average) carried more expanded clones than CD4+ T cells.

As regards this clone: No antigen is known for it.

The germline CDR1 and CDR2 sequences are MNHEY and SVGAGI. CDR3 size: 15 residues. With 1 base clipped from V and 4 bases from J, the junction kept 3 bases outside the gene matches. The specimen was CD4+ or CD8+ T cells sorted from blood, collected in a trial of the OX40 agonist ivuxolimab. The V and J genes are TRBV6-5 and TRBJ2-7; 11 bases align to TRBD2. The sequence was collected from an adult with an advanced solid tumor such as melanoma, head and neck, liver or kidney cancer. CDR3 sequence (DNA): TGTGCCAGCAGTTACTTCCTAGCGGGGGGTTACGAGCAGTACTTC. Its translation: CASSYFLAGGYEQYF.